The next 11 T cell receptor beta chains were all read from a single sample in a study of blood T cell repertoires in COVID-19 (dated by TCRdb to the early 2020s). Receptors were amplified or captured by the immunoSEQ multiplex PCR assay. Here the immuneACCESS table is served through TCRdb, limited to in-frame sequences with V and J called. Missing clones are a known gap in these copies; in checked studies unresolved V genes cover under half, and the rest lacks a known reason. The sample yields 70,000 to 80,000 clones; around 83% were counted once. About 40% of the sample is taken by the ten largest. The sequencing input was peripheral blood. These receptors originate from a woman over 75 with active or convalescent COVID-19.

This chain joins TRBV11-2 and TRBJ2-4, with D possibly TRBD1 on 5 matching bases. CDR3 length equals 14 residues. The germline gives CDR1 SGHAT, CDR2 FQNNGV. With 6 bases removed from V and 2 bases from J, the gap between germline ends came to 11 bases. CDR3 sequence reads: CASSSSGPKNIQYF. The CDR3 nucleotides are TGTGCCAGCAGTTCATCAGGGCCCAAAAACATTCAGTACTTC.

The rearrangement joins TRBV7-2 to TRBJ2-1, with 8 bases lining up with TRBD2. V shed 5 bases and J 12 bases; nucleotides not matched to a gene: 12. Germline loops: CDR1 SGHTA, CDR2 FQGNSA. CDR3 length: 14 amino acids. The CDR3 reads CASSVPGGGASQFF. The CDR3, as DNA: TGTGCCAGCAGCGTTCCGGGAGGGGGGGCATCGCAGTTCTTC.

The chain is built from TRBV5-1 and TRBJ1-1; TRBD1 is a possible D gene (6 bases). Germline assignment: CDR1 SGHRS and CDR2 YFSETQ. The V end was cut by 4 bases, the J end by 2 bases, with 12 bases between. The CDR3 runs to 14 residues. CDR3 region: CASSQDSFNTEAFF. As DNA, the CDR3 is TGCGCCAGCAGCCAGGACAGTTTTAACACTGAAGCTTTCTTT.

The CDR3 is CASSPGIPGASGNTIYF. The CDR3 bases are TGTGCCAGCTCACCTGGGATACCTGGGGCTAGTGGAAACACCATATATTTT. This sequence joins TRBV18 and TRBJ1-3, with a possible D match to TRBD1 (5 bases). This CDR3 region has 17 residues. V lost 3 bases, J lost 3 bases, and 18 bases lay in between. Germline CDR1 and CDR2: KGHSH and LQKENI.

This chain connects TRBV5-6 to TRBJ2-5, with D possibly TRBD2 on 6 matching bases. Germline CDR1 reads SGHDT; CDR2 reads YYEEEE. The CDR3 totals 16 residues. The V and J ends lost 3 bases and 5 bases respectively, with 20 bases between them. The CDR3 loop reads CASSSSRGLEGETQYF. For the CDR3, the DNA is TGTGCCAGCAGCTCGTCCCGGGGGTTGGAAGGCGAGACCCAGTACTTC.

This chain joins TRBV12-3 or TRBV12-4 and TRBJ1-2; perhaps TRBD1 as D (6 bases). The CDR3 contains 13 residues. The germline V and J ends were trimmed by 7 bases and 8 bases, with 17 bases remaining between them. CDR3 nucleotide sequence: TGTGCCAGCACCTGGGGAGGGGGGGAAGGCTACACCTTC. Protein sequence: CASTWGGGEGYTF.

The rearrangement links TRBV4-2 to TRBJ2-1; maybe TRBD2 (7 bases). The CDR3 runs 16 residues. Germline CDR1 reads LGHNA; CDR2 reads YNFKEQ. V gave up 4 bases and J gave up 8 bases, with 21 bases separating them. This chain's CDR3 is CASSLSGAGTLDEQFF. The CDR3 coding sequence is TGTGCCAGCAGCCTCAGCGGAGCGGGGACACTCGATGAGCAGTTCTTC.

This sequence joins TRBV7-8 and TRBJ2-5; no firm D call. Germline lookup yields CDR1 SGHVS and CDR2 FQNEAQ. Between the trimmed V and J ends, which lost 2 bases and 1 base, there was a span of 5 bases. The CDR3 is made up of 13 amino acids. This CDR3 is CASSLSPQETQYF. The CDR3 region has the DNA TGTGCCAGCAGCTTAAGCCCCCAAGAGACCCAGTACTTC.

In its sample, this clone ranks as large. The rearrangement links TRBV6-2 or TRBV6-3 to TRBJ2-2, with D uncertain. CDR1 and CDR2 from the germline V gene are MNHEY and SVGEGT. V was shortened by 0 bases and J by 6 bases, with 8 bases between the two germline ends. The CDR3 is made up of 14 amino acids. This CDR3 is CASSYSSFSGELFF. Written as DNA, the CDR3 is TGTGCCAGCAGTTACTCGTCGTTCTCCGGGGAGCTGTTTTTT.

This chain links TRBV6-2 or TRBV6-3 with TRBJ2-7, with 9 bases matching TRBD2. CDR1 and CDR2 (germline): MNHEY, SVGEGT. V trimming: 1 base; J trimming: 1 base; junction bases outside the gene matches: 8. The CDR3 totals 17 residues. CDR3 coding DNA: TGTGCCAGCAGTTACTGGCGGGGGGGCCGTCGGTCCTACGAGCAGTACTTC. This gives the protein CASSYWRGGRRSYEQYF.

In this sample, this clone turned up a few times. The CDR3 sequence: CASSGGGNQETQYF. CDR3 coding DNA: TGTGCCAGCAGTGGGGGGGGTAACCAAGAGACCCAGTACTTC. V and J are TRBV2 and TRBJ2-5; 7 bases match TRBD2. This CDR3 spans 14 amino acids. V was pared by 4 bases and J by 0 bases, with 2 bases of the junction left unmatched. Germline V gives CDR1 SNHLY, CDR2 FYNNEI.